This is a list of T cell receptor beta chains from one sample in a study of cytomegalovirus exposure and HLA in healthy donors. Profiling relied on immunoSEQ multiplex PCR, and the TCRdb table lists in-frame clones only, not all of them. The sample contains about 120,000 clones, roughly 80% of which appear only once. The sequenced sample consisted of PBMCs. These TCRs come from a female donor in good health and CMV-seronegative. Each CDR3 is given with its conserved first and last residue. D genes are given only for firm matches. Only some rows state a clone size, as once, few, many or a class for expanded clones.

>TRBJ2-1|TRBV29-1|once|NA
TGCAGCGTTCGTTCCCCTAGGAACAATGAGCAGTTCTTC
CSVRSPRNNEQFF
>TRBJ1-4|TRBV9|NA|NA
TGTGCCAGCAGCGTAGCGACCCAACAGAGTGAAAAACTGTTTTTT
CASSVATQQSEKLFF
>TRBJ1-2|TRBV30|NA|NA
TGTGCCTGGAGTGTAGATGAGAACTATGGCTACACCTTC
CAWSVDENYGYTF
>TRBJ1-1|TRBV10-3|NA|NA
TGTGCCATCAGTGAGTCAACGTTCGGGGACACTGAAGCTTTCTTT
CAISESTFGDTEAFF
>TRBJ2-3|TRBV6-1|NA|TRBD2
TGTGCCAGCAGTGACCCTAGCGGGGGCCCTTTTGGGCAGTATTTT
CASSDPSGGPFGQYF
>TRBJ1-5|TRBV27|NA|TRBD1
TGTGCCAGCAGTTTGACAGGGTCCCGCCAGCCCCAGCATTTT
CASSLTGSRQPQHF
>TRBJ1-6|TRBV12-5|NA|NA
TGTGCTAGTGGTTTGGAGGCAGGACACAATAATTCACCCCTCCACTTT
CASGLEAGHNNSPLHF
>TRBJ2-3|TRBV7-8|NA|NA
TGTGCCAGCAGCCTATCTCTAGCCAGACTTCGAGACACAGATACGCAGTATTTT
CASSLSLARLRDTDTQYF
>TRBJ1-2|TRBV9|NA|NA
TGTGCCAGCAAAACAGAGAATGGCTACACCTTC
CASKTENGYTF
>TRBJ2-2|TRBV9|NA|TRBD2
TGTGCCAGCAGGTTGGCGGGGGGGCCGGTCACCGGGGAGCTGTTTTTT
CASRLAGGPVTGELFF